Listed below are T cell receptor beta chains from one sample, sequenced in a study of OX40 agonist ivuxolimab in advanced cancers. Only in-frame clones appear in the TCRdb table, and some are missing; sequencing was by immunoSEQ multiplex PCR. The sample yields 65,000 to 80,000 clones, about four fifths seen once. Sample: CD4+ or CD8+ T cells sorted from blood, taken in a trial of the OX40 agonist ivuxolimab. These receptors originate from an adult with an advanced solid tumor such as melanoma, head and neck, liver or kidney cancer. CDR3s include the opening cysteine and the closing phenylalanine or tryptophan. The D gene is left open where the match is weak. Not every row has a clone size; where given, it reads once, few, many or a size class.

D	V	J	size	DNA	CDR3
NA	TRBV28	TRBJ2-7	few	TGTGCCAGCAGTCCCCGAGGTTCCTACGAGCAGTACTTC	CASSPRGSYEQYF
TRBD1	TRBV5-4	TRBJ2-2	NA	TGTGCCAGCAGCCCCGGGACAGCAGAGAGCGGGGAGCTGTTTTTT	CASSPGTAESGELFF
TRBD1	TRBV19	TRBJ1-2	NA	TGTGCCACCAGACGACAGGGGGCTACCTATGGCTACACCTTC	CATRRQGATYGYTF
TRBD1	TRBV27	TRBJ1-2	NA	TGTGCCAGCAGTTTGTCCGGACAGGGCTTAGGCTACACCTTC	CASSLSGQGLGYTF
NA	TRBV6-1	TRBJ2-1	NA	TGTGCCAGCAGTTGGACACTCGCGGCACACAGTGAGCAGTTCTTC	CASSWTLAAHSEQFF
TRBD2	TRBV5-6	TRBJ2-2	NA	TGTGCCAGCAGCTCGATAGGGGAGGGAACCGGGGAGCTGTTTTTT	CASSSIGEGTGELFF
NA	TRBV30	TRBJ2-1	NA	TGTGCCTGGAATACAGGGAGCTCCTACAATGAGCAGTTCTTC	CAWNTGSSYNEQFF
NA	TRBV23-1	TRBJ2-2	once	TGCGCCAGCAGAGGCGAGCTGTTTTTT	CASRGELFF
NA	TRBV9	TRBJ1-2	few	TGTGCCAGCAGCGCGACGGACAGCTATGGCTACACCTTC	CASSATDSYGYTF
NA	TRBV27	TRBJ1-2	NA	TGTGCCAGCAGTGGACAGAGTAACTATGGCTACACCTTC	CASSGQSNYGYTF
NA	TRBV19	TRBJ2-5	NA	TGTGCCAGTAGTACGTCGAACCAAGAGACCCAGTACTTC	CASSTSNQETQYF
NA	TRBV6-1	TRBJ1-2	NA	TGTGCCAGCACTAAGGCACTTAACTATGGCTACACCTTC	CASTKALNYGYTF
TRBD1	TRBV10-3	TRBJ2-1	NA	TGTGCCACGGATAGGGGACAGGGGTACGATGAGCAGTTCTTC	CATDRGQGYDEQFF
NA	TRBV27	TRBJ2-7	NA	TGTGCCAGCAGTTTGGGGGGTTACTACGAGCAGTACTTC	CASSLGGYYEQYF
TRBD2	TRBV11-2	TRBJ2-3	NA	TGTGCCAGCAGCTTAGGTCCGGGGACTAGCGGGAGAGATACGCAGTATTTT	CASSLGPGTSGRDTQYF
TRBD1	TRBV19	TRBJ1-2	NA	TGTGCCAGTAGTGCAAAGACAGGGCTCCTTAACTATGGCTACACCTTC	CASSAKTGLLNYGYTF
NA	TRBV5-1	TRBJ1-6	NA	TGCGCCAGCCACCACGTATCTAATTCACCCCTCCACTTT	CASHHVSNSPLHF
TRBD1	TRBV2	TRBJ1-2	NA	TGTGCCAGCAGAACCACAGGGGGCAGCTATGGCTACACCTTC	CASRTTGGSYGYTF
NA	TRBV4-2	TRBJ2-1	NA	TGTGCCAGCAGCCAAGGGGGTGCCCGCAATGAGCAGTTCTTC	CASSQGGARNEQFF
TRBD1	TRBV7-2	TRBJ2-1	NA	TGTGCCAGCAGCCCAGGCCGAGGGACAGGGGACAATGAGCAGTTCTTC	CASSPGRGTGDNEQFF
TRBD2	TRBV25-1	TRBJ2-1	NA	TGTGCCAGCAGTGAATATGGGGTAGCGGGGGTCAATGAGCAGTTCTTC	CASSEYGVAGVNEQFF
TRBD2	TRBV2	TRBJ2-3	NA	TGTGCCGCCGGACTAGCGGGGGCCACAGATACGCAGTATTTT	CAAGLAGATDTQYF
TRBD1	TRBV7-6	TRBJ1-2	few	TGTGCCAGCAGCACTGGGACAGGGGCCCACTATGGCTACACCTTC	CASSTGTGAHYGYTF
TRBD2	TRBV5-1	TRBJ2-3	few	TGCGCCAGCAGCCGGGGGGGCACAGATACGCAGTATTTT	CASSRGGTDTQYF
NA	TRBV5-1	TRBJ2-3	NA	TGCGCCAGCGGGCGACAGAAGGCTAGCACAGATACGCAGTATTTT	CASGRQKASTDTQYF
TRBD2	TRBV7-8	TRBJ2-5	NA	TGTGCCAGCAGCTTAGTAGCTAGCGGGAGGGCTAGAAAGACCCAGTACTTC	CASSLVASGRARKTQYF
TRBD2	TRBV5-4	TRBJ2-5	NA	TGTGCCAGCAGCTCACCTACGGGGGGCCAAGAGACCCAGTACTTC	CASSSPTGGQETQYF
NA	TRBV6-5	TRBJ1-4	few	TGTGCCGCAGGACGGGTTGCAACTAATGAAAAACTGTTTTTT	CAAGRVATNEKLFF
NA	TRBV6-6	TRBJ1-1	NA	TGTGCCAGCAGGCCAGGGGAGAACACTGAAGCTTTCTTT	CASRPGENTEAFF
NA	TRBV7-9	TRBJ2-3	NA	TGTGCCAGCAGCTTGGGTTCGGTAGATACGCAGTATTTT	CASSLGSVDTQYF
NA	TRBV7-2	TRBJ1-2	NA	TGTGCCAGCAGCTTTACGGACGGAGCTAACTATGGCTACACCTTC	CASSFTDGANYGYTF
TRBD1	TRBV6-6	TRBJ1-2	NA	TGTGCCAGCAGGGGACAGGTAAAGAGCTATGGCTACACCTTC	CASRGQVKSYGYTF
NA	TRBV6-5	TRBJ1-2	NA	TGTGCCAGCAGTTATTTAGCCGGGGGCTATGGCTACACCTTC	CASSYLAGGYGYTF
TRBD1	TRBV12-5	TRBJ1-2	NA	TGTGCTAGTGGTTTGGTACAGGGGCAGGGGCCGAAGTATGGCTACACCTTC	CASGLVQGQGPKYGYTF
NA	TRBV29-1	TRBJ2-3	NA	TGCAGCGTTGAATTGGGCGGCACAGATACGCAGTATTTT	CSVELGGTDTQYF
NA	TRBV4-1	TRBJ1-3	NA	TGCGCCAGCAGCCAAGATCGAGCAATGGGAGGAAACACCATATATTTT	CASSQDRAMGGNTIYF
TRBD1	TRBV6-5	TRBJ1-2	NA	TGTGCCAGCAGCCTTGCCGGGACAGCAAACTATGGCTACACCTTC	CASSLAGTANYGYTF
NA	TRBV19	TRBJ2-4	NA	TGTGCCCCTGAAAGGGGGAACATTCAGTACTTC	CAPERGNIQYF
NA	TRBV21-1	TRBJ2-7	NA	TGTGCCAGCAGCAAACCGAACCTCGGGACAGATGCCTACGAGCAGTACTTC	CASSKPNLGTDAYEQYF
NA	TRBV5-8	TRBJ2-5	NA	TGTGCCAGCAGCTTGGGGATTGATACCGCGCAATCGACCCAGTACTTC	CASSLGIDTAQSTQYF
NA	TRBV27	TRBJ2-1	NA	TGTGCCAGCAGTAAACCTGGGGGGTACAATGAGCAGTTCTTC	CASSKPGGYNEQFF
NA	TRBV5-1	TRBJ1-2	NA	TGCGCCAGCAGCTTGGCAGGCTTTAACTATGGCTACACCTTC	CASSLAGFNYGYTF
NA	TRBV14	TRBJ2-3	NA	TGTGCCAGCAGGAGCACAGATACGCAGTATTTT	CASRSTDTQYF
NA	TRBV5-4	TRBJ2-2	NA	TGTGCCAGCAGCTTGGTCGGAGGGGGGGGCCGGAGCGCCGGGGAGCTGTTTTTT	CASSLVGGGGRSAGELFF
TRBD1	TRBV18	TRBJ1-3	once	TGTGCCAGCTCACCTGGGACAGGGAGCTCTGGAAACACCATATATTTT	CASSPGTGSSGNTIYF
NA	TRBV4-3	TRBJ2-7	once	TGCGCCAGCAGCCAAGATCGTGGTTCGGAAGACGGACAGTACTTC	CASSQDRGSEDGQYF
TRBD2	TRBV9	TRBJ2-7	few	TGTGCCAGCAGCCCCACGGATAGCGGGGCGTCCTACGAGCAGTACTTC	CASSPTDSGASYEQYF
TRBD2	TRBV30	TRBJ2-7	NA	TGTGCCTGGAGTGTAGGAGCGGGAGAGTACTTC	CAWSVGAGEYF
NA	TRBV7-3	TRBJ2-1	NA	TGTGCCAGCAGCTTAATCGGGACTGGGTACAATGAGCAGTTCTTC	CASSLIGTGYNEQFF
NA	TRBV19	TRBJ1-1	NA	TGTGCCAGCCAGGTGGGGGGGCCGGAGAACACTGAAGCTTTCTTT	CASQVGGPENTEAFF
NA	TRBV10-2	TRBJ2-7	NA	TGCGCCAGCAGTGACTCCCACGAGCAGTACTTC	CASSDSHEQYF
TRBD2	TRBV7-2	TRBJ2-7	NA	TGTGCCAGCAGCCTAGACGTGGCTAGCGGGAGGCAAGGGGAGCAGTACTTC	CASSLDVASGRQGEQYF
NA	TRBV4-1	TRBJ2-1	NA	TGCGCCAGCAGCCAAGATTTGGGGGGGGGCGGTCGGAATGAGCAGTTCTTC	CASSQDLGGGGRNEQFF
TRBD1	TRBV2	TRBJ1-1	NA	TGTGCCAGCAGACGCGAAGGTACAGGGGTCGGCACTGAAGCTTTCTTT	CASRREGTGVGTEAFF
TRBD2	TRBV7-2	TRBJ2-1	NA	TGTGCCAGCAGCCCCGATTCCCTGCGGGGGGTGGGTGAGCAGTTCTTC	CASSPDSLRGVGEQFF
NA	TRBV18	TRBJ1-4	NA	TGTGCCAGCTCACCAATCGGTAAAGGGGTGGATGAAAAACTGTTTTTT	CASSPIGKGVDEKLFF
NA	TRBV28	TRBJ1-2	NA	TGTGCCAGCAGTCGAGGGGGGGCGGCTTCTTATGGCTACACCTTC	CASSRGGAASYGYTF